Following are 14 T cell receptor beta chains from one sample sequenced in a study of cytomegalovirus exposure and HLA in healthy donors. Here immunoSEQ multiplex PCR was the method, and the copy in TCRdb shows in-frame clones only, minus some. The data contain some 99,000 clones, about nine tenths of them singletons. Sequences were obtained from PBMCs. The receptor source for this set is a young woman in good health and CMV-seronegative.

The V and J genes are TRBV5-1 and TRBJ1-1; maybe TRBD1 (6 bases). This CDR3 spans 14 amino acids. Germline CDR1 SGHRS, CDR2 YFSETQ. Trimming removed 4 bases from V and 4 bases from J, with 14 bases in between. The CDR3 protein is CASSLGTFRTEAFF. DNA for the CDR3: TGCGCCAGCAGCCTCGGGACATTTCGCACTGAAGCTTTCTTT.

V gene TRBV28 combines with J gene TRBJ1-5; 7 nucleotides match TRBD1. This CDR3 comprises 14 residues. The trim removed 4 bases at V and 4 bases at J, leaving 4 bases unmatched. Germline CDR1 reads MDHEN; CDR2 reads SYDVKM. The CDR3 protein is CASSYSGQNQPQHF. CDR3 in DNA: TGTGCCAGCAGTTATTCGGGACAGAATCAGCCCCAGCATTTT.

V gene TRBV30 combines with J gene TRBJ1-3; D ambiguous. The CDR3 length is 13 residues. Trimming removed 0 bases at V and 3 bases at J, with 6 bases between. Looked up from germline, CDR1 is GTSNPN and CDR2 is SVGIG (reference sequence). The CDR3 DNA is TGTGCCTGGAGTGTAAATCTTGGAAACACCATATATTTT. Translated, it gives CAWSVNLGNTIYF.

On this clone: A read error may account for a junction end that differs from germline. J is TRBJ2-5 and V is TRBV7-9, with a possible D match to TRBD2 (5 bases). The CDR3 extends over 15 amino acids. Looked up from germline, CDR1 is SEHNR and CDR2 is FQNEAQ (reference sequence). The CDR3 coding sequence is TGTGCCAGCAGCTACCCTGGACTGGCCCAAGTGACCCAGTACTTC. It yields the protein CASSYPGLAQVTQYF.

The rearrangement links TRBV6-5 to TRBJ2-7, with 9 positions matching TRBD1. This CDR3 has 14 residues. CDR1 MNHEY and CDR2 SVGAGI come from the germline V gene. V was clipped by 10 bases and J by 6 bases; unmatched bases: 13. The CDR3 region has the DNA TGTGCCACCCTATCCGGGACAGGGAGCTCCGAGCAGTACTTC. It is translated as CATLSGTGSSEQYF.

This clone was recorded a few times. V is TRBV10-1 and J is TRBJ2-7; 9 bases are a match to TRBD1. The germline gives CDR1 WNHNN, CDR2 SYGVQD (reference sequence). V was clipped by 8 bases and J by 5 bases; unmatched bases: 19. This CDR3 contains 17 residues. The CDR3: CASPRRDRELNPNEQYF. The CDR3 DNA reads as TGCGCCAGCCCCCGCCGGGACAGGGAACTGAATCCCAACGAGCAGTACTTC.

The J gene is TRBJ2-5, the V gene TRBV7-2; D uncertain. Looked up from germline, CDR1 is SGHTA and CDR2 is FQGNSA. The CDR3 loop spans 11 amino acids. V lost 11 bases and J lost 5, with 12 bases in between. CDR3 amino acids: CAVTRWETQYF. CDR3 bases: TGTGCCGTAACAAGATGGGAGACCCAGTACTTC.

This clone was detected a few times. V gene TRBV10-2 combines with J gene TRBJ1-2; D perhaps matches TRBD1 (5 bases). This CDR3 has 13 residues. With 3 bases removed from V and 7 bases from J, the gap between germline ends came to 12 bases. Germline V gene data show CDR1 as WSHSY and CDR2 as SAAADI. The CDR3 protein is CASSDPGTRGYTF. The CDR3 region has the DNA TGCGCCAGCAGTGATCCAGGGACTCGTGGCTACACCTTC.

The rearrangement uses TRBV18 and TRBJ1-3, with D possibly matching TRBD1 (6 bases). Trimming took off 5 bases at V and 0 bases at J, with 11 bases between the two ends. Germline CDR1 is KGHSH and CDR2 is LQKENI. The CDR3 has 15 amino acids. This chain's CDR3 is CASSTGTNSGNTIYF. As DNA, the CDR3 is TGTGCCAGCTCAACCGGGACAAACTCTGGAAACACCATATATTTT. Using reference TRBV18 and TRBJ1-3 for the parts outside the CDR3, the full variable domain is NAGVMQNPRHLVRRRGQEARLRCSPMKGHSHVYWYRQLPEEGLKFMVYLQKENIIDESGMPKERFSAEFPKEGPSILRIQQVVRGDSAAYFCASSTGTNSGNTIYFGEGSWLTVV.

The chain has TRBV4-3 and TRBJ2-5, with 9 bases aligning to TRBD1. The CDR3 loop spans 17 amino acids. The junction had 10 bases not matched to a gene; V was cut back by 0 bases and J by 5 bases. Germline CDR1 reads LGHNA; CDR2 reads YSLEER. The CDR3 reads CASSQDGPQTGGETQYF. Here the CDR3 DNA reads TGCGCCAGCAGCCAAGACGGTCCCCAGACAGGGGGGGAGACCCAGTACTTC.

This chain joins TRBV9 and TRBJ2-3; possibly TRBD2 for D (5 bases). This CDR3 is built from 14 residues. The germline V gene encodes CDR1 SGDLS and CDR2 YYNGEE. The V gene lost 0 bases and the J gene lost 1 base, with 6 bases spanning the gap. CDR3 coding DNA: TGTGCCAGCAGCGTAGTCGGGGGCACAGATACGCAGTATTTT. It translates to CASSVVGGTDTQYF.

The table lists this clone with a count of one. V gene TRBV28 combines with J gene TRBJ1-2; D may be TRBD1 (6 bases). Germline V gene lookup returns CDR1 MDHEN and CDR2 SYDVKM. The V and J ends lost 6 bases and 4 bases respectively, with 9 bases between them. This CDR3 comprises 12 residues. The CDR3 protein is CASRTGSYGYTF. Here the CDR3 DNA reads TGTGCCAGCAGGACAGGTTCCTATGGCTACACCTTC.

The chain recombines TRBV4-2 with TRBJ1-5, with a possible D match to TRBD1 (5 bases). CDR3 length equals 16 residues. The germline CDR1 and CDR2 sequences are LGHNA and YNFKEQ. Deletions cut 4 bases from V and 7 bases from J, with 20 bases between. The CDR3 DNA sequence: TGTGCCAGCAGCCTAAGTGGGGGAGGCGCGGGACAGCCCCAGCATTTT. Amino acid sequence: CASSLSGGGAGQPQHF.

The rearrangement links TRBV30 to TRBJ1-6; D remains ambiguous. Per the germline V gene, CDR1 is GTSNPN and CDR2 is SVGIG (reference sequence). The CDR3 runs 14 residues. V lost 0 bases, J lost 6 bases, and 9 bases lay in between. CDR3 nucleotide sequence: TGTGCCTGGAGTGTAACACAGAGTAATTCACCCCTCCACTTT. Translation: CAWSVTQSNSPLHF. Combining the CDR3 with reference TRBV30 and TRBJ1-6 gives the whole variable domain SQTIHQWPATLVQPVGSPLSLECTVEGTSNPNLYWYRQAAGRGLQLLFYSVGIGQISSEVPQNLSASRPQDRQFILSSKKLLLSDSGFYLCAWSVTQSNSPLHFGNGTRLTVT.